This paragraph covers one TCR beta chain sequence. Patients of the Seattle cohort, enrolled during active infection, were followed longitudinally. This entry belongs to a study of blood T cell repertoires in COVID-19. The protocol was immunoSEQ multiplex PCR, while the TCRdb copy is restricted to in-frame clones and leaves out a portion. The sample consists of about 290,000 clones, over 85% of them appearing once. Source material: peripheral blood. This TCR was sampled from a woman aged 25 to 45 with COVID-19, enrolled during active disease.

CDR3 protein: CASSPGQGNSPLHF. For the CDR3, the DNA is TGTGCCAGCAGTCCGGGACAGGGTAATTCACCCCTCCACTTT. This sequence joins TRBV6-4 and TRBJ1-6, with 9 bases identical to TRBD1. This CDR3 region has 14 residues. Losses at the gene ends were 5 bases for V and 6 bases for J; bases not matched to a gene: 2. CDR1 and CDR2 (germline): MRHNA, SNTAGT.